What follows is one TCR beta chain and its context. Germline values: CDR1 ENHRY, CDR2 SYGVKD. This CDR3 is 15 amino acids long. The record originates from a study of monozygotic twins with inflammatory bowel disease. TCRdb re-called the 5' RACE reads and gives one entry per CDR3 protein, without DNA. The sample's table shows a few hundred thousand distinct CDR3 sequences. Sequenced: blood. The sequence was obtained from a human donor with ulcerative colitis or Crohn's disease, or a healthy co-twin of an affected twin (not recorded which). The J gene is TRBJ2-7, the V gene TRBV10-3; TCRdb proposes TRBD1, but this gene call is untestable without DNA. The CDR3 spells CAISEVSQGSQEQYF.